This T cell receptor (beta chain) emerged from a study of early T cells in non-severe SARS-CoV-2 infection (dated by TCRdb to the early 2020s). Broadly, across the study: Because TCR sequencing was done on bulk RNA from unsorted whole blood, the alpha and beta chains could not be paired.

Library preparation employed 5' RACE. Sequencing was carried out with a NextSeq 500. Unique molecular identifiers were attached to individual cDNA molecules in the TCR library protocol so that sequencing error and PCR bias could be corrected. TCR alpha and beta chains were both sequenced, and the abundances of alpha and beta sequences in each sample were closely correlated with each other. From the authors' description of their analysis: Decombinator V4 was used to perform V gene, J gene and CDR3 annotation of TCR sequences. TCRs were defined as expanded if a significant change between any two time points was detected under a Poisson model with p below 0.0001. TCR abundances were normalised to the total number of TCRs sequenced per sample and expressed as counts per million. TRAV1-2 paired with TRAJ12, TRAJ20 or TRAJ33 defined MAIT TCRs, while TRAV10 paired with TRAJ18 defined iNKT TCRs. VDJdb, accessed on 1 November 2021, was searched for TCRs annotated for CMV, EBV and SARS-CoV-2, and TCRs annotated for more than one antigen were excluded. TCRdb redid the processing of the public reads, applying fastp at Q25 and MiXCR, and retained in-frame beta chains. When rows share a CDR3 protein, they turn into one entry using the most common DNA and genes. These V and J calls originate from TCRdb's pipeline instead of the authors' own analysis. The sample includes about 83,000 distinct CDR3 sequences, with more than 9% observed a single time. Together, the top ten hold under 8% of the sample.

What the authors observed across the whole study: Matching against VDJdb was skewed toward anti-spike CD8 responses, likely underestimated virus-specific expansions, and missed private and CD4 specificities.

This was a case-control study nested in a cohort of healthcare workers in London, UK, who had nasopharyngeal swab PCR tests and blood samples taken every week. Healthcare workers were recruited between 23 and 31 March 2020, during the week of the UK lockdown, and were followed weekly for up to roughly 16 weeks. This clonotype appeared many times. Its antigen is still unknown. Per-nucleotide qualities are absent, and no much larger clonotype sits a single base away. V drops 2 bases and J drops 2 bases, leaving 10 bases in between. Taken from the germline V gene, the CDR1 and CDR2 loops are KGHDR and SFDVKD. The CDR3 spans 15 residues, from the cysteine through the phenylalanine. The only DNA kept is the CDR3, 45 bases in frame from the first base.

The sample consisted of whole blood. This clonotype was sampled from an adult who was a healthcare worker with PCR-confirmed SARS-CoV-2 infection or an uninfected control (not recorded which). The chain employs TRBV24-1 and TRBJ2-3; the D gene is possibly TRBD1, with 6 bases matching. The CDR3 region reads CATSDSGQDTDTQYF. The DNA sequence is as follows: TGTGCCACCAGTGATTCGGGACAAGACACAGATACGCAGTATTTT.